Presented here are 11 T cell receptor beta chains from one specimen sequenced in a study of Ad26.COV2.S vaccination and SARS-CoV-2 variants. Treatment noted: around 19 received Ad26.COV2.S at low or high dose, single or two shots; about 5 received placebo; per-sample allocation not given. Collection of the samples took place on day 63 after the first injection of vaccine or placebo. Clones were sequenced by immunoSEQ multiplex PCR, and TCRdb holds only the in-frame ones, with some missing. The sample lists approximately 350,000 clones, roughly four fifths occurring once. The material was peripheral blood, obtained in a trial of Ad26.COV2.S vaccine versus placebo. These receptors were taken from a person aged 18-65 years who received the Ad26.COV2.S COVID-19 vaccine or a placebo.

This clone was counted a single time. CDR3 DNA: TGTGCCAGCGAGACAGCGAACACCGGGGAGCTGTTTTTT. Amino acid sequence: CASETANTGELFF. This chain links TRBV21-1 with TRBJ2-2; the table's D call, TRBD1, has no DNA check behind it. TRBV21-1 is a pseudogene. There are 13 residues in the CDR3.

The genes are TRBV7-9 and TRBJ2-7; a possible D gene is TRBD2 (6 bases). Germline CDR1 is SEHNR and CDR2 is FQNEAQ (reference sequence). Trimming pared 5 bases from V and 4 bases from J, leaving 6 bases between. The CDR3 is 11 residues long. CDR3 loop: CASSREYEQYF. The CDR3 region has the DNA TGTGCCAGCAGCCGGGAGTACGAGCAGTACTTC. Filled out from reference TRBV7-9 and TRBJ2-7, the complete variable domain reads DTGVSQNPRHKITKRGQNVTFRCDPISEHNRLYWYRQTLGQGPEFLTYFQNEAQLEKSRLLSDRFSAERPKGSFSTLEIQRTEQGDSAMYLCASSREYEQYFGPGTRLTVT.

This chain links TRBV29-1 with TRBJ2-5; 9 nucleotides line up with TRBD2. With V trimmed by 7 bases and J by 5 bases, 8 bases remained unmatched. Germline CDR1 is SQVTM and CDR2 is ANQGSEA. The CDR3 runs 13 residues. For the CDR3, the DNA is TGCAGCGGACGCCTAGCGGGGATGGAGACCCAGTACTTC. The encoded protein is CSGRLAGMETQYF.

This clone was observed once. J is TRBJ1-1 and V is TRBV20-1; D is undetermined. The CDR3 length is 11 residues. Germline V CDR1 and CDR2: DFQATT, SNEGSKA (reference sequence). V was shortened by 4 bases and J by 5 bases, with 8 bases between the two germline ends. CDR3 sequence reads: CSATRVTEAFF. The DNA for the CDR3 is TGCAGTGCTACGAGGGTAACTGAAGCTTTCTTT.

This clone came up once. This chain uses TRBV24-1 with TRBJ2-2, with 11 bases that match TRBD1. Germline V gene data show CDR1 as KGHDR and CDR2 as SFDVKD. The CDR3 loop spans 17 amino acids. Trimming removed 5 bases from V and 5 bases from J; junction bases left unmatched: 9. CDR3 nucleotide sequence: TGTGCCACCAGTGCCACTTCCGGGACAGGGGGAACCGGGGAGCTGTTTTTT. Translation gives CATSATSGTGGTGELFF.

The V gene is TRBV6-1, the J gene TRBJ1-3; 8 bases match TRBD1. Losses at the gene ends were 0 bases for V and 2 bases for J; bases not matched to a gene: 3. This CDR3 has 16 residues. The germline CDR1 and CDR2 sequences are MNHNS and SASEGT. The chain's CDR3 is CASSEAGQAAGNTIYF. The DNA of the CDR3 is TGTGCCAGCAGTGAAGCGGGACAGGCAGCTGGAAACACCATATATTTT.

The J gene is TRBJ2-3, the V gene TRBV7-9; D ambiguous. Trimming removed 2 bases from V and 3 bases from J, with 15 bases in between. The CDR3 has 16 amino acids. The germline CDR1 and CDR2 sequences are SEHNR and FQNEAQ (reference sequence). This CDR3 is CASSLSHSVTTDTQYF. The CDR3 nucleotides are TGTGCCAGCAGCTTATCGCACTCGGTGACGACAGATACGCAGTATTTT. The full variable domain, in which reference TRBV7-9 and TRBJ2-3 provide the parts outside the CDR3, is DTGVSQNPRHKITKRGQNVTFRCDPISEHNRLYWYRQTLGQGPEFLTYFQNEAQLEKSRLLSDRFSAERPKGSFSTLEIQRTEQGDSAMYLCASSLSHSVTTDTQYFGPGTRLTVL.

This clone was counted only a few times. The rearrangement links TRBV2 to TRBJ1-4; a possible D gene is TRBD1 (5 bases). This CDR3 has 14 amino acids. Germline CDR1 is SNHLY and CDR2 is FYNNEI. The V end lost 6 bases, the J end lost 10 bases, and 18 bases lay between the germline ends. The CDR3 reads CASSPTVGGGKLFF. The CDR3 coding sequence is TGTGCCAGCAGCCCGACAGTGGGAGGAGGAAAACTGTTTTTT.

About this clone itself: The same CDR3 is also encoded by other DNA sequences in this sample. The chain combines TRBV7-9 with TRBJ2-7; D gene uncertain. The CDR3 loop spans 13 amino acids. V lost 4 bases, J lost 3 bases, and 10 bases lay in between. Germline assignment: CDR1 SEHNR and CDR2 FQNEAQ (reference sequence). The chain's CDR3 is CASSSLVGYEQYF. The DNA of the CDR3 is TGTGCCAGCAGCTCCCTGGTCGGCTACGAGCAGTACTTC.

The CDR3 protein is CASSMELAGALGELFF. The CDR3 nucleotides read TGTGCCAGTAGTATGGAACTAGCGGGGGCCTTAGGGGAGCTGTTTTTT. The rearrangement joins TRBV19 to TRBJ2-2; 11 bases line up with TRBD2. The ends lost 3 bases at V and 8 bases at J; junction bases unmatched: 8. Germline V gene data show CDR1 as LNHDA and CDR2 as SQIVND (reference sequence). The CDR3 spans 16 residues. The variable domain in full, with the rest retrieved from reference TRBV19 and TRBJ2-2, is DGGITQSPKYLFRKEGQNVTLSCEQNLNHDAMYWYRQDPGQGLRLIYYSQIVNDFQKGDIAEGYSVSREKKESFPLTVTSAQKNPTAFYLCASSMELAGALGELFFGEGSRLTVL.

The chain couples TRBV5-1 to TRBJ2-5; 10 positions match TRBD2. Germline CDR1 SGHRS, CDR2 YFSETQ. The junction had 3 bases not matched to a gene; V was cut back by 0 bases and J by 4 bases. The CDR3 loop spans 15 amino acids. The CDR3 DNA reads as TGCGCCAGCAGCTTGGAGGCTAGCGGGAGAGAGACCCAGTACTTC. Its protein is CASSLEASGRETQYF.